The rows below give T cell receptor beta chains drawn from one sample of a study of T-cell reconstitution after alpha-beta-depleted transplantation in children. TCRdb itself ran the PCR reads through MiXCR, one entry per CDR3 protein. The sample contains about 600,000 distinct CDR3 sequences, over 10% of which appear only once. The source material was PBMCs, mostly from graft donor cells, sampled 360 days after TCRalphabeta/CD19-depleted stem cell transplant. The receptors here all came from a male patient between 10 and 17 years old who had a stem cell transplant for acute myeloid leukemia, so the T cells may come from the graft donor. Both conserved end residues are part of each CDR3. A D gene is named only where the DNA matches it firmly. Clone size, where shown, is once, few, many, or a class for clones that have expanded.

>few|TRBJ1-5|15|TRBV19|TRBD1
TGTGCCAGTACCCCCTATGGACAGGGGAATCAGCCCCAGCATTTT
CASTPYGQGNQPQHF
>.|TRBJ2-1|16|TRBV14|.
TGTGCCAGCAGCCGGGACCCTAATTGGTCCTACAATGAGCAGTTCTTC
CASSRDPNWSYNEQFF
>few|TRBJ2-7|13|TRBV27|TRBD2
TGTGCCAGCAGCCGGGGGACTAGATACGAGCAGTACTTC
CASSRGTRYEQYF
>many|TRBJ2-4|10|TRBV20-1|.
TGCAGTGGGTTCCAAAACATTCAGTACTTC
CSGFQNIQYF
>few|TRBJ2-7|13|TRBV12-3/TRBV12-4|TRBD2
TGTGCCAGTAGGGAGGGACTAGCCTACGAGCAGTACTTC
CASREGLAYEQYF
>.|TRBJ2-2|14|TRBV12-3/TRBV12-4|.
TGTGCCAGCAGTTTAAGTTTTGGCACCGGGGAGCTGTTTTTT
CASSLSFGTGELFF
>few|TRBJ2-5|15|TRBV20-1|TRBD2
TGCAGTGTAGGGACTAGCGGGCGAGGTGGGGAGACCCAGTACTTC
CSVGTSGRGGETQYF
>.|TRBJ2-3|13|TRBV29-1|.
TGCAGCGTTCGGGACCACCGCACAGATACGCAGTATTTT
CSVRDHRTDTQYF
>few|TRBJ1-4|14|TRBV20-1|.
TGCAGTGCTAGCCGCGGGGGAGGAGGAGAAAAACTGTTTTTT
CSASRGGGGEKLFF
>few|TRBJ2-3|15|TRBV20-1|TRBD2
TGCAGTGCTAGAGATCTAGCGGGAGCTTCAGATACGCAGTATTTT
CSARDLAGASDTQYF
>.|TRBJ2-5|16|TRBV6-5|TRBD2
TGTGCCAGCAGTTATTCGCCGGGACTAGCGGAAGAGACCCAGTACTTC
CASSYSPGLAEETQYF
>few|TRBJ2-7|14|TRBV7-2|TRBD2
TGTGCCAGCAGCGAACTAGCGAGCTCCTACGAGCAGTACTTC
CASSELASSYEQYF
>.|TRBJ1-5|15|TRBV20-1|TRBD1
TGCAGTGCCAAACACAGGGGGCTACGCAATCAGCCCCAGCATTTT
CSAKHRGLRNQPQHF
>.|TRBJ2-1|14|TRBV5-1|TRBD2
TGCGCCAGCAGCTTGGTCCGGGGGGTCAATGAGCAGTTCTTC
CASSLVRGVNEQFF
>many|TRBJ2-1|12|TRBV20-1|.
TGCAGTGCTCCTCAACTCTACAATGAGCAGTTCTTC
CSAPQLYNEQFF
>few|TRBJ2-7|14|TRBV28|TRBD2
TGTGCCAGCAGGCGACTAGCGGGATCCTACGAGCAGTACTTC
CASRRLAGSYEQYF
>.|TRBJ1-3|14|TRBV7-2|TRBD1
TGTGCCAGCAGCCTACAGGGGTGGTCGAACACCATATATTTT
CASSLQGWSNTIYF
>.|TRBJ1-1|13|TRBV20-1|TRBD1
TGCAGTGGCCTTACAGGGGAAAACACTGAAGCTTTCTTT
CSGLTGENTEAFF
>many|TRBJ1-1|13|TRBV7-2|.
TGTGCCAGCAGCTTAGCGAGGGTTTCGACGGCTTTCTTT
CASSLARVSTAFF
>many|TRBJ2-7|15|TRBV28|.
TGTGCCAGCAGTTTAGTGGCGGGGAACTCCTACGAGCAGTACTTC
CASSLVAGNSYEQYF
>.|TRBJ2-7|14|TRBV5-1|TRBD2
TGCGCCAGCAGCTTGGATCTCCTCAGCGGGGGGCAGTACTTC
CASSLDLLSGGQYF
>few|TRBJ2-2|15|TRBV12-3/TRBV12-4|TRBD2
TGTGCCAGCAAATTAGGGACTACCTACGGCGGGGAGCTGTTTTTT
CASKLGTTYGGELFF
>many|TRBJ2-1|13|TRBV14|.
TGTGCCAGCAGCCAAGACTGGCAAAAAGAGCAGTTCTTC
CASSQDWQKEQFF
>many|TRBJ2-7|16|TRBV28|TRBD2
TGTGCCAGCAGCATCGGCCCATCTTATGCGGGGGGCGAGCAGTACTTC
CASSIGPSYAGGEQYF
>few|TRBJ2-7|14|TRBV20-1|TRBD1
TGCAGTGCTACTAGACAGGGCCGCTCCTACGAGCAGTACTTC
CSATRQGRSYEQYF
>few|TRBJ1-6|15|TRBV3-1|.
TGTGCCAGCAGCCAAGATGATAGGAGTCTTACACCCCTCCACTTT
CASSQDDRSLTPLHF
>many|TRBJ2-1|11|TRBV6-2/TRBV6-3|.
TGTGCCAGCAGTTATTTCGGTGAGCAGTTCTTC
CASSYFGEQFF
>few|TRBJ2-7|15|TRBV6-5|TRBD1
TGTGCCAGCAGTCACCGGGACAGGGGGCAATACGAGCAGTACTTC
CASSHRDRGQYEQYF
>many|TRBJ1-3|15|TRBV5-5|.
TGTGCCAGCAGCCGGGACTTCATCTCTGGAAACACCATATATTTT
CASSRDFISGNTIYF
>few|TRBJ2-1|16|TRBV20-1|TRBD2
TGCAGTGCGCCACCTATAGCGGGAGGGCCGGCGGATGAGCAGTTCTTC
CSAPPIAGGPADEQFF
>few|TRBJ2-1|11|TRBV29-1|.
TGCAGCGTTGTGTCTCCGGATGAGCAGTTCTTC
CSVVSPDEQFF
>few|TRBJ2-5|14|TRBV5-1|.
TGCGCCAGCACCCTGGGGACCGAAGGCGGGACCCAGTACTTC
CASTLGTEGGTQYF
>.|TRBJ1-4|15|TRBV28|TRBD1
TGTGCCAGCAGATTCCAGGGGGGAACTAATGAAAAACTGTTTTTT
CASRFQGGTNEKLFF
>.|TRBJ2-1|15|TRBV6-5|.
TGTGCCAGCAGTTTCATTTCAACAGGGGAGGATGAGCAGTTCTTC
CASSFISTGEDEQFF
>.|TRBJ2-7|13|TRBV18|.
TGTGCCAGCTCAGAGGAGGTGTCCTACGAGCAGTACTTC
CASSEEVSYEQYF
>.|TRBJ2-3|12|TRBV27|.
TGTGCCAGCAGTTTAGGGGGCATTACGCAGTATTTT
CASSLGGITQYF
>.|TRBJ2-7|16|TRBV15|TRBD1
TGTGCCACCAGCAGAGTAACAGGGGCAGGACCCTACGAGCAGTACTTC
CATSRVTGAGPYEQYF
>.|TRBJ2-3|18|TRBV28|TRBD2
TGTGCCAGCAGGGGTGGCATCGGGCGGGAGCGGAGGGCAGATACGCAGTATTTT
CASRGGIGRERRADTQYF
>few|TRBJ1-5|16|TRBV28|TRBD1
TGTGCCAGCAGTCCGGAGAGGGGGCTCGGAAATCAGCCCCAGCATTTT
CASSPERGLGNQPQHF
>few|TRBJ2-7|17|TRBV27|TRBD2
TGTGCCAGCAGTGGTGGACTAGCGGGAAAATGGTCCTACGAGCAGTACTTC
CASSGGLAGKWSYEQYF
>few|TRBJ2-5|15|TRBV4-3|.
TGCGCCAGCAGCCAGACGGGGCATAACCAAGAGACCCAGTACTTC
CASSQTGHNQETQYF
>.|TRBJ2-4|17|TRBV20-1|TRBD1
TGCAGTGCTCGAATTGGTCCGACAGGGGGATCGAGGAACATTCAGTACTTC
CSARIGPTGGSRNIQYF
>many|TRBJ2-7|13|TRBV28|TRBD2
TGTGCCAGCAGAGTAGCGGGAGCCTACGAGCAGTACTTC
CASRVAGAYEQYF
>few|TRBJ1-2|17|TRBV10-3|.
TGTGCCATCAGTGAGTCTCTCCTTCCGGCAGGGAACTATGGCTACACCTTC
CAISESLLPAGNYGYTF
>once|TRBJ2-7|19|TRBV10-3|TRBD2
TGTGCCATCAGTGAGTCGGGTCAGCCCCTAGCGGGATCGCTCTACGAGCAGTACTTC
CAISESGQPLAGSLYEQYF
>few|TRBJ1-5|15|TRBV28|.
TGTGCCAGCAGCTACCGGGGCTCAGAACGTCAGCCCCAGCATTTT
CASSYRGSERQPQHF